Presented here are 6 T cell receptor beta chains from one specimen sequenced in a study of post-analysis software for immune sequencing data. General study findings and limits: Elevated frequency relative to controls characterized about 5 TRBV segments in patients, TRBV5-6, TRBV5-1 and TRBV20-1 among them.

For these TCRs, the target antigens are not known. Incorporated into the TCR beta cDNA libraries were unique molecular identifiers, which served to reduce PCR and sequencing biases. Via MiXCR, TCRdb re-called the PCR reads, giving one row per CDR3 protein. The sample lists hundreds of thousands of distinct CDR3 sequences, about 32% occurring once. The sample comprised blood. These receptors all stem from a girl aged 10 to 17 with multiple sclerosis.

A few counts support this clonotype. The chain is built from TRBV20-1 and TRBJ2-7, with a weak D call TRBD2 (6 bases). Trimming stripped 6 bases from V and 2 bases from J, with 11 bases between. The CDR3 is 12 residues long. Germline loops: CDR1 DFQATT, CDR2 SNEGSKA (reference sequence). CDR3 residues: CSAPAGPYEQYF. The CDR3 nucleotides are TGCAGTGCCCCGGCGGGGCCCTACGAGCAGTACTTC.

This clonotype was recorded a few times. J is TRBJ1-6 and V is TRBV20-1; no clear D gene. This CDR3 has 11 residues. Per the germline V gene, CDR1 is DFQATT and CDR2 is SNEGSKA (reference sequence). V was clipped by 4 bases and J by 9 bases, with 7 bases between them. CDR3 sequence: CSAIEGSPLHF. In DNA, the CDR3 is TGCAGTGCTATAGAGGGTTCACCCCTCCACTTT.

This clonotype was counted a few times. This chain joins TRBV10-3 and TRBJ2-5; 8 bases line up with TRBD1. Germline V gene lookup returns CDR1 ENHRY and CDR2 SYGVKD. J was trimmed by 4 bases and V by 5 bases; bases with no gene match: 3. This CDR3 has 13 residues. This CDR3 is CAISTGGGETQYF. CDR3 bases: TGTGCCATCAGTACAGGGGGAGGAGAGACCCAGTACTTC.

This clonotype was seen a few times. The V call is TRBV6-2 or TRBV6-3, the J call TRBJ2-7, with 15 bases fitting TRBD2. The CDR3 length is 17 residues. J gave up 2 bases and V 6 bases, and 8 bases lay outside the gene matches. Germline lookup yields CDR1 MNHEY and CDR2 SVGEGT. The CDR3 nucleotides read TGTGCCAGCAGGACCGGGACTAGCGGGAGGAATACCTACGAGCAGTACTTC. Protein product: CASRTGTSGRNTYEQYF.

As concerns this clonotype: A junction boundary mismatches the germline segment, possibly from a read error. This sequence joins TRBV12-3 or TRBV12-4 and TRBJ1-5; D is undetermined. The CDR3 has 13 amino acids. Here the CDR3 reads CTSSLAGNQPQHF. The CDR3 DNA follows: TGTACCAGCAGTTTAGCGGGAAATCAGCCCCAGCATTTT.

V is TRBV2 and J is TRBJ2-5; TRBD2 matches at 12 bases. The CDR3 covers 16 residues. J lost 4 bases, V lost 1 base, and 4 bases had no gene match. Per germline, CDR1 SNHLY and CDR2 FYNNEI. CDR3 region: CASSEGLAGGRETQYF. Written as DNA, the CDR3 is TGTGCCAGCAGTGAAGGTCTAGCGGGGGGGCGAGAGACCCAGTACTTC.